This T cell receptor beta chain was obtained from a study of graft-versus-host responses after intestinal transplantation. On the study more broadly: Isolated intestinal, liver-intestinal, or multivisceral transplants had been given to the recipients. Study conclusions and caveats: Some GvH clones appeared in ileal mucosa or blood before recipient bone marrow. Maximum circulating GvH clone levels tracked with early post-transplant HvG decreases. Those patients showing graft-donor T cell macrochimerism displayed high graft-versus-host to host-versus-graft clonal ratios in allografts.

With regard to this clone: Its cognate antigen is unknown.

This table comes from immunoSEQ multiplex PCR, and its TCRdb copy is limited to in-frame clones, with some not included. This table has 50,000 to 75,000 clones, almost 95% appearing once. J lost 9 bases, V lost 5 bases, and 20 bases had no gene match. The CDR3 is 19 residues long. CDR1 SEHNR and CDR2 FQNEAQ come from the germline V gene (reference sequence). This chain connects TRBV7-9 to TRBJ2-1, with 12 nucleotides matching TRBD1. Sequenced material: unstimulated CD4+ T cells sorted from spleen or lymph node cells, taken before transplant. The TCR was taken from a human donor who was the organ donor for an intestinal transplant. CDR3 protein: CASSQFFRDRGLIVSEQFF. The CDR3 bases are TGTGCCAGCAGCCAATTCTTCCGGGACAGGGGGCTTATAGTAAGTGAGCAGTTCTTC.